Listed here are 7 T cell receptor beta chains from one sample, sequenced in a study of PD-1 blockade in mismatch repair-deficient tumors. TCRdb keeps only in-frame clones here, not all; method: immunoSEQ multiplex PCR. The top ten hold 10% to 15% of the sample, which has roughly 130,000 clones, around nine tenths seen once. The sample was peripheral blood, taken approximately 73 weeks after starting pembrolizumab. The origin of the receptors is an adult with mismatch repair-deficient cancer.

The chain has TRBV7-6 and TRBJ2-3; possible D gene TRBD1, 6 bases. Germline CDR1 and CDR2: SGHVS and FNYEAQ. The CDR3 is 15 amino acids. The germline V and J ends were trimmed by 5 bases and 1 base, with 13 bases remaining between them. The CDR3 loop reads CASSPARGGTDTQYF. The CDR3, as DNA: TGTGCCAGCAGCCCGGCCAGGGGTGGCACAGATACGCAGTATTTT. The entire variable domain, with the rest obtained from reference TRBV7-6 and TRBJ2-3, is as follows: GAGVSQSPRYKVTKRGQDVALRCDPISGHVSLYWYRQALGQGPEFLTYFNYEAQQDKSGLPNDRFSAERPEGSISTLTIQRTEQRDSAMYRCASSPARGGTDTQYFGPGTRLTVL.

This chain joins TRBV7-3 and TRBJ2-1, with 9 bases that match TRBD2. The trim removed 2 bases at V and 8 bases at J, leaving 7 bases unmatched. The CDR3 consists of 15 residues. Per germline, CDR1 SGHTA and CDR2 FQGTGA. As DNA, the CDR3 is TGTGCCAGCAGCTTAGGGGTAGCGGGAGTCGATGAGCAGTTCTTC. Translated: CASSLGVAGVDEQFF.

This clone was recorded many times. V gene TRBV25-1 combines with J gene TRBJ2-7; tentatively, D is TRBD2 (6 bases). CDR1 and CDR2 from the germline V gene are MGHDK and SYGVNS. Trimming took 3 bases from V and 3 from J, leaving 21 bases between them. This CDR3 is 17 amino acids long. Written as DNA, the CDR3 is TGTGCCAGCAGTGATTCGGGGCGTAGTGGGAGGAGCTACGAGCAGTACTTC. Protein product: CASSDSGRSGRSYEQYF.

This chain connects TRBV13 to TRBJ2-3; D is unresolved. Per germline, CDR1 PRHDT and CDR2 FYEKMQ (reference sequence). The germline V and J ends were trimmed by 5 bases and 2 bases, with 8 bases remaining between them. The CDR3 sequence is 13 residues long. The CDR3 bases are TGTGCCAGCAGCCATTCAGACACAGATACGCAGTATTTT. As protein: CASSHSDTDTQYF.

V is TRBV7-3 and J is TRBJ2-3; the match to TRBD2 covers 10 bases. The CDR3 consists of 14 residues. CDR1 is SGHTA and CDR2 is FQGTGA in the germline V gene. The ends lost 6 bases at V and 2 bases at J; junction bases unmatched: 2. CDR3 sequence reads: CASRLAGNTDTQYF. The CDR3 DNA sequence: TGTGCCAGCAGACTAGCGGGAAACACAGATACGCAGTATTTT.

The V gene is TRBV6-1, the J gene TRBJ2-1, with a weak D call TRBD1 (6 bases). V lost 3 bases to trimming and J lost 8 bases, with 17 bases between them. Germline CDR1 is MNHNS and CDR2 is SASEGT. The CDR3 sequence is 15 residues long. For the CDR3, the DNA is TGTGCCAGCAGTGACTGGTCAGGGGTCCTCGATGAGCAGTTCTTC. Translated, it gives CASSDWSGVLDEQFF.

J is TRBJ2-7 and V is TRBV5-6, with D possibly being TRBD1 (5 bases). The CDR3 is 13 amino acids. The V end lost 2 bases, the J end lost 3 bases, and 9 bases lay between the germline ends. CDR1 and CDR2 from the germline V gene are SGHDT and YYEEEE. The CDR3 spells CASSFLDSYEQYF. CDR3 bases: TGTGCCAGCAGCTTTTTAGACAGCTACGAGCAGTACTTC.